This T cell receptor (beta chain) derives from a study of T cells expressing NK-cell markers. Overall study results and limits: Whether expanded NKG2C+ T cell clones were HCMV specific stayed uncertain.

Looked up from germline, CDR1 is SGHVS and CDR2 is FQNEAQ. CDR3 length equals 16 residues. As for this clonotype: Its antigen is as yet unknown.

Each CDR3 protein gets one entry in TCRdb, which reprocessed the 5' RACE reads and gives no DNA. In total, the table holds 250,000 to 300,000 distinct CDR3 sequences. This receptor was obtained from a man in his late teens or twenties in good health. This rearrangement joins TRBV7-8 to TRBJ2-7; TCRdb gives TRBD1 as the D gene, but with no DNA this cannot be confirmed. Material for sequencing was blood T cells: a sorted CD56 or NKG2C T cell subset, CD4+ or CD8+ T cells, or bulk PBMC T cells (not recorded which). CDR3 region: CASSLGGGALSYEQYF.